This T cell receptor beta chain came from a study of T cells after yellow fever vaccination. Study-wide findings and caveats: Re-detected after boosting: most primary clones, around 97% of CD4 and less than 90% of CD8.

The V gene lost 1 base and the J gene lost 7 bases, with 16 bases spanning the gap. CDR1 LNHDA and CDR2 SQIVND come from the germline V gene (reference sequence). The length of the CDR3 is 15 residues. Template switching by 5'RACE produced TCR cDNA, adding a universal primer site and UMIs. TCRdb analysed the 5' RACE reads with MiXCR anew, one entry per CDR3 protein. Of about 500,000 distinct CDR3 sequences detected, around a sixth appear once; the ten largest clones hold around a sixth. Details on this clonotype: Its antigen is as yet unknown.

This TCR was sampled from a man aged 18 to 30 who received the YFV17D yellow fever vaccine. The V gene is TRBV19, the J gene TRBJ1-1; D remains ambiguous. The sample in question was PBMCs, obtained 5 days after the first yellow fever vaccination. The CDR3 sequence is CASSIVPLGRNEAFF. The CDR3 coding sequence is TGTGCCAGTAGTATAGTCCCTCTGGGGAGGAATGAAGCTTTCTTT.